This TCR beta chain was captured by sequencing in a study of T cell changes during pregnancy in multiple sclerosis. Generated by immunoSEQ multiplex PCR, the TCRdb table keeps only in-frame clones and is missing some. The repertoire consists of about 50,000 clones, with around 90% occurring once and the leading ten covering less than 0.45%. The CDR3 sequence is 15 residues long. Looked up from germline, CDR1 is SEHNR and CDR2 is FQNEAQ (reference sequence). Trimming left V 1 base short and J 0 bases short, with 8 bases between. The V gene is TRBV7-9, the J gene TRBJ2-3; possible D gene TRBD1, 5 bases. The sequence was obtained from a female donor with multiple sclerosis, enrolled in a pregnancy study. Sample: CD4+ T cells from peripheral blood mononuclear cells, taken after pregnancy. CDR3 DNA sequence: TGTGCCAGCAGCTTAGGGACAACTAGCACAGATACGCAGTATTTT. Amino acids: CASSLGTTSTDTQYF.